A selection of T cell receptor beta chains follows, all from one sample in a study of blood T cells in healthy people across ages. MiXCR, run by TCRdb on the 5' RACE reads, gives a single entry per CDR3 protein. The repertoire holds more than 1,400,000 distinct CDR3 sequences, around 42% seen once, with 7.9% in the top ten. Input material: blood. The source of these receptors is a woman under 30 in good health. Both conserved end residues are trimmed from each CDR3. The order of the fields is V gene, J gene, CDR3 protein.

TRBV2	TRBJ2-3	ASSRADPTDTQY
TRBV12-5	TRBJ2-5	ASGPEGWETQY
TRBV9	TRBJ2-1	ASSVAQGNEQF
TRBV6-5	TRBJ2-3	ASVEQGRGTDTQY
TRBV27	-	ASKGDRQALLAGGRYEQY
TRBV11-2	TRBJ2-1	ASSFVDTLNNEQF
TRBV20-1	TRBJ1-2	SAADARTNYGYT
TRBV20-1	-	SAREPLAGPTYEQY
TRBV11-2	TRBJ2-3	ASSRVGWRDTQY
TRBV25-1	TRBJ1-6	ASRQGGSPLH
TRBV4-1	TRBJ2-7	ASSPFRDLYEQY
TRBV6-5	-	ASKSPRTYEQY
TRBV28	TRBJ2-1	ASSPGLKGNEQF
TRBV29-1	TRBJ1-4	SVNEGRQGEKLF
TRBV12-3/TRBV12-4	TRBJ2-3	ASSHRKGFTDTQY
TRBV19	TRBJ2-7	ASSTSSTGSYEQY
TRBV25-1	TRBJ1-1	ALRGTEAF
TRBV7-9	TRBJ1-1	ASSSLTYQIEAF
TRBV2	TRBJ2-3	ASSVGQPQDTQY
TRBV29-1	TRBJ1-4	SADLGREKLF
TRBV27	TRBJ2-4	ASSSLRAAKNIQY
TRBV27	TRBJ2-1	ASSLLRTSGGSHEQF
TRBV20-1	TRBJ1-5	SVKGSSSNQPQH
TRBV10-3	TRBJ1-2	AISDPRDSYGYT
TRBV3-1	TRBJ2-3	ASSQILAGVVSTDTQY
TRBV29-1	TRBJ2-1	SLLLGTTSYNEQF
TRBV7-9	TRBJ1-5	ASSFGESQGRDQPQH
TRBV20-1	TRBJ1-1	RAGVPKNTEAF
TRBV7-8	TRBJ2-3	ASIVLTVITDTQY
TRBV6-2/TRBV6-3	TRBJ2-1	ASSPQVGGGRDEQF
TRBV18	TRBJ2-7	ASSPQDLYEQY